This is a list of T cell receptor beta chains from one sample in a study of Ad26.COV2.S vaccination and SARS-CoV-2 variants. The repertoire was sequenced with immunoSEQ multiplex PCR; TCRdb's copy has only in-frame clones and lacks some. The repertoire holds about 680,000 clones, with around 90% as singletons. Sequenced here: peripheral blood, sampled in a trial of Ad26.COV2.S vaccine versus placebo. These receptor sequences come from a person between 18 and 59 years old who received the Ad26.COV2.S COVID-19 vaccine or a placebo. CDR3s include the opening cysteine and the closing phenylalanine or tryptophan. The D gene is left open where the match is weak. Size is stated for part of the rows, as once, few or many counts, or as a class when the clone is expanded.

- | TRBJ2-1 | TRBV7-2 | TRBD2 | TGTGCCAGCAGCTTGAGGGGAGGGACTTTCAATGAGCAGTTCTTC | CASSLRGGTFNEQFF
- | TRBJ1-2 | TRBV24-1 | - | TGTGCCACCAGTGATGTAAAAGGGAATTCAAAGTACACCTTC | CATSDVKGNSKYTF
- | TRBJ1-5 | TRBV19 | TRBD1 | TGTGCCAGTGTGGGGGACAGAAATCAGCCCCAGCATTTT | CASVGDRNQPQHF
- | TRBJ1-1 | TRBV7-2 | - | TGTGCCAGCAGCTTATATGGGGGGAACACTGAAGCTTTCTTT | CASSLYGGNTEAFF
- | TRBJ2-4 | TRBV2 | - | TGTGCCAGCAGCGGGGGCCGGGACATTCAGTACTTC | CASSGGRDIQYF
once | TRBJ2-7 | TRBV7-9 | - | TGTGCCAGCAGCTTAGCTGGAAGCCGCGCCTACGAGCAGTACTTC | CASSLAGSRAYEQYF
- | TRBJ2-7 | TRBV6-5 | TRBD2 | TGTGCCAGCAGTTACTCGAGCGGGAGTCCCTACGAGCAGTACTTC | CASSYSSGSPYEQYF
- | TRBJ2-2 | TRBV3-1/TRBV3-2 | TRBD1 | TGTGCCAGCAGCCAAGGTTTGGGCCAGGGGGATCACACCGGGGAGCTGTTTTTT | CASSQGLGQGDHTGELFF
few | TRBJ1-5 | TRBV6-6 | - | TGTGCCAGCACTAGGGGGGCCAATCAGCCCCAGCATTTT | CASTRGANQPQHF
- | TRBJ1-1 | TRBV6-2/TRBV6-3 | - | TGTGCCAGCAGCATCCGCAATGAAGCTTTCTTT | CASSIRNEAFF
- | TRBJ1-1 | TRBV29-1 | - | TGCAGCGTTGAAGATCCGGACTACACTGAAGCTTTCTTT | CSVEDPDYTEAFF
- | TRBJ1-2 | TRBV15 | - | TGTGCCACCAGCACCGAGAGGGGTAACTATGGCTACACCTTC | CATSTERGNYGYTF
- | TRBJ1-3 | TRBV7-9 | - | TGTGCCAGCAGCCCCCGGGCCCCCTCTGGAAACACCATATATTTT | CASSPRAPSGNTIYF
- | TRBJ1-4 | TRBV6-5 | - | TGTGCCAGCAGTTTGAGGGCGAGTAATGAAAAACTGTTTTTT | CASSLRASNEKLFF
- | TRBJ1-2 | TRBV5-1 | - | TGCGCCAGCAGCTCCCGCTATTACTCGAACTATGGCTACACCTTC | CASSSRYYSNYGYTF
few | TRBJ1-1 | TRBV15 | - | TGTGCCACCAGCCTTCGAGGGGACACTGAAGCTTTCTTT | CATSLRGDTEAFF
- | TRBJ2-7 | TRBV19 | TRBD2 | TGTGCCAGTAGTCCCCGCCGGGAGGCCTACGAGCAGTACTTC | CASSPRREAYEQYF
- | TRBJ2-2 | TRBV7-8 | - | TGTGCCAGCAGCTTCTCGGGAGTTTCATACACCGGGGAGCTGTTTTTT | CASSFSGVSYTGELFF
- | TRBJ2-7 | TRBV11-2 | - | TGTGCCAGCAGCTTAGTCCTTGGAGGGTACGAGCAGTACTTC | CASSLVLGGYEQYF
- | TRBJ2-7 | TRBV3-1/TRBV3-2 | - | TGTGCCAGCAGCCAAGATCGCGGGGTGCCCTACGAGCAGTACTTC | CASSQDRGVPYEQYF
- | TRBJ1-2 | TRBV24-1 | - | TGTGCCACCAGTGATTCGAACAATTATGGCTACACCTTC | CATSDSNNYGYTF
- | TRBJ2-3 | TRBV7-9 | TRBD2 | TGTGCCAGCAGCCGGAGCGGGAGTAAAGATACGCAGTATTTT | CASSRSGSKDTQYF
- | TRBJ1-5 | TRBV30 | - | TGTGCCTGGAGTGTACTGGCGGCAAATAGCAATCAGCCCCAGCATTTT | CAWSVLAANSNQPQHF
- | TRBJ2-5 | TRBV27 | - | TGTGCCAGCTCGAGGGGCAGCGTAGAGACCCAGTACTTC | CASSRGSVETQYF
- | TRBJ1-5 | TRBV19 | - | TGTGCCAGTAGTAAACAGGGAAGTCAGCCCCAGCATTTT | CASSKQGSQPQHF
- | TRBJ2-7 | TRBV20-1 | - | TGCAGTGCTAGTGCGAGCTCCTACGAGCAGTACTTC | CSASASSYEQYF
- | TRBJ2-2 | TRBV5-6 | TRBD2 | TGTGCCAGCAGACCTATTCGGGGCGCGGGGGGTCACACCGGGGAGCTGTTTTTT | CASRPIRGAGGHTGELFF
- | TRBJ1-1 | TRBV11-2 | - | TGTGCCAGCAGCTCCGCGGGCGGGACTGAAGCTTTCTTT | CASSSAGGTEAFF
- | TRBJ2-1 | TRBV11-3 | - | TGTGCCAGCAGCCCCGGGGGTAGTTCCAATGAGCAGTTCTTC | CASSPGGSSNEQFF
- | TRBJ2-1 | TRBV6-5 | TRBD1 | TGTGCCAGCAGCTCTGGACAGGGCGGCGAGCAGTTCTTC | CASSSGQGGEQFF
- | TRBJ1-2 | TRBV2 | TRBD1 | TGTGCCAGCAGTCCGGCTCCGGGACAGGTTGTTTTCAGCTACACCTTC | CASSPAPGQVVFSYTF
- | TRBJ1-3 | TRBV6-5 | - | TGTGCCAGCTGCCTCCTTTCAAACACCATATATTTT | CASCLLSNTIYF
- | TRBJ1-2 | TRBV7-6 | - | TGTGCCAGCAGCTCCTCCCCGGCCACCGACACCACCTTC | CASSSSPATDTTF
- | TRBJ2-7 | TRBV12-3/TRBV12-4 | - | TGTGCCAGCAGTTTAGCCGGCTTCCACGAGCAGTACTTC | CASSLAGFHEQYF
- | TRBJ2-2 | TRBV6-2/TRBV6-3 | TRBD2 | TGTGCCAGCAGCCGACCCAGCGGGGAAAACACCGGGGAGCTGTTTTTT | CASSRPSGENTGELFF
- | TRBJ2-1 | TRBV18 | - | TGTGCCAGCTCACCACCAATTACCGGGACCGAGCAGTTCTTC | CASSPPITGTEQFF
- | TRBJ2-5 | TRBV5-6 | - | TGTGCCAGCAGCTTGTTCCTGATTGTTGTCCAAGAGACCCAGTACTTC | CASSLFLIVVQETQYF
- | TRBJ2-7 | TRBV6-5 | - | TGTGCCAGCAGTTACAGGGGAGGTTACGAGCAGTACTTC | CASSYRGGYEQYF
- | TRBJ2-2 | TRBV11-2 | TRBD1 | TGTGCCAGCAGCTTTATACCGGGACAGGGGACCACCGGGGAGCTGTTTTTT | CASSFIPGQGTTGELFF
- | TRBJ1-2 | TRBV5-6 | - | TGTGCCAGCAGCTCGGTCGGGGCAGGACTCAACTATGGCTACACCTTC | CASSSVGAGLNYGYTF
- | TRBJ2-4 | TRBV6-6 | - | TGTGCCAGCAGTTCGGTGAACATTCAGTACTTC | CASSSVNIQYF
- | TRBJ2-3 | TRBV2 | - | TGTGCCAGCCCCCGTCCCTCAGATACGCAGTATTTT | CASPRPSDTQYF
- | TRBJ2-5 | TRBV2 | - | TGTGCCAGCTCCGCTACGGACTACCAAGAGACCCAGTACTTC | CASSATDYQETQYF
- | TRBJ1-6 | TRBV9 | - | TGTGCCAGCAGCGTAGACCGGGGAGATTCACCCCTCCACTTT | CASSVDRGDSPLHF
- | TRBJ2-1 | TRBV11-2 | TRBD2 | TGTGCCAGCAGCAGTCTAAGCGGGAGGGACTACAATGAGCAGTTCTTC | CASSSLSGRDYNEQFF
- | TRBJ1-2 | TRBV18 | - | TGTGCCAGCTCACCTGAGTATAACTATGGCTACACCTTC | CASSPEYNYGYTF
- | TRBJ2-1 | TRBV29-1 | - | TGCAGCCTCAGGAGCTCCTACAATGAGCAGTTCTTC | CSLRSSYNEQFF
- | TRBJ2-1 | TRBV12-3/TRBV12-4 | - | TGTGCCAGCAGTTTCGCAGGGAAGGGGTTCTTC | CASSFAGKGFF
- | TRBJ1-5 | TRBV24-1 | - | TGTGCCACCAGTGATTCCTCACAGGGTGGGAGACAGCCCCAGCATTTT | CATSDSSQGGRQPQHF
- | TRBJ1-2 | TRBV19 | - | TGTGCCAGTAGCAAGACGGAACCCTATGGCTACACCTTC | CASSKTEPYGYTF
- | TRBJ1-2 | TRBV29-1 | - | TGCAGCGTTGAAAAGGGGGAAGGCTATGGCTACACCTTC | CSVEKGEGYGYTF
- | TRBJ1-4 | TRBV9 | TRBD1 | TGTGCCAGCAGCGTAGGGACAGGGGGCGGGTACGAAAAACTGTTTTTT | CASSVGTGGGYEKLFF
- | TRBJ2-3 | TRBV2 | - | TGTGCCAGCAGTGAAGCGCTTCGGCAGGTGCAGTATTTT | CASSEALRQVQYF
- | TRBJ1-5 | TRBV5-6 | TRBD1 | TGTGCCAGCAGCTCCGGGACAGGGGCTCAGCCCCAGCATTTT | CASSSGTGAQPQHF